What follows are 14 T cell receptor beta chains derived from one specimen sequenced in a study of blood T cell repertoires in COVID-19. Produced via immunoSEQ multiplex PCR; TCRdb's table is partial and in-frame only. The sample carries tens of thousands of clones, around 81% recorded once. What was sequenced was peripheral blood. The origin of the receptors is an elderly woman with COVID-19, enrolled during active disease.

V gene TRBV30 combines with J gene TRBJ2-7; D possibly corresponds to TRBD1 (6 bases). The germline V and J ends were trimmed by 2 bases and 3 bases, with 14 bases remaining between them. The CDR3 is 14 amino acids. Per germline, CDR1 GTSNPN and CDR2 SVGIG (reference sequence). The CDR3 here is CAWSKGELSYEQYF. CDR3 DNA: TGTGCCTGGAGTAAGGGGGAGTTGAGCTACGAGCAGTACTTC.

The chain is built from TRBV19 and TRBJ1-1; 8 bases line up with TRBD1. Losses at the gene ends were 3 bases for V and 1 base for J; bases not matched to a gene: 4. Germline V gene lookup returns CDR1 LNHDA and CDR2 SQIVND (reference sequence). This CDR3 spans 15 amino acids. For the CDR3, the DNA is TGTGCCAGTAGTATCTTAACAGGGGGGAACACTGAAGCTTTCTTT. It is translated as CASSILTGGNTEAFF.

DNA of the CDR3: TGTGCCAGCAGCTTTGGGCTAGCGGGATCTCCCTACGAGCAGTACTTC. Amino acids: CASSFGLAGSPYEQYF. The rearrangement uses TRBV7-2 and TRBJ2-7, with 9 bases aligning to TRBD2. This CDR3 is built from 16 residues. V lost 3 bases to trimming and J lost 2 bases; unmatched junction nucleotides: 8. Germline V gene lookup returns CDR1 SGHTA and CDR2 FQGNSA.

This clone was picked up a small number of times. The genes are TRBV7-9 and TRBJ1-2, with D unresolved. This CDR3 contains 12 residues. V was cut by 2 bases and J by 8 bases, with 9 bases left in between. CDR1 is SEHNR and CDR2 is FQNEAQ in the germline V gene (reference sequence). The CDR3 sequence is CASSLSDSGYTF. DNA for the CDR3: TGTGCCAGCAGCTTAAGCGATAGCGGCTACACCTTC.

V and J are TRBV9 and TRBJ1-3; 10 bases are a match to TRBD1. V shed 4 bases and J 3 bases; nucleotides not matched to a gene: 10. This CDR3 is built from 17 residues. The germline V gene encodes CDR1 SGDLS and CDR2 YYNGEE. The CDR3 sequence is CASSTSGTGAFGNTIYF. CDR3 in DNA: TGTGCCAGCAGCACCTCCGGGACAGGGGCTTTTGGAAACACCATATATTTT.

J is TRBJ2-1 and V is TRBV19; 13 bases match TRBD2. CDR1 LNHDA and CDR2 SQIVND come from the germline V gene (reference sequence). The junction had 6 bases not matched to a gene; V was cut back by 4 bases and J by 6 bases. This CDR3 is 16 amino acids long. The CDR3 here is CASSKTSGRPSNEQFF. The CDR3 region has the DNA TGTGCCAGTAGTAAGACTAGCGGGAGGCCCTCCAATGAGCAGTTCTTC.

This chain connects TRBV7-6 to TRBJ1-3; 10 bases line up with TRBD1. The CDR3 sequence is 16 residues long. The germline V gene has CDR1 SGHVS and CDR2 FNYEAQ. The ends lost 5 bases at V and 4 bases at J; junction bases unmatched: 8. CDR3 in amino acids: CASSQGPGQGGNTIYF. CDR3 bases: TGTGCCAGCAGCCAGGGTCCGGGACAGGGGGGAAACACCATATATTTT.

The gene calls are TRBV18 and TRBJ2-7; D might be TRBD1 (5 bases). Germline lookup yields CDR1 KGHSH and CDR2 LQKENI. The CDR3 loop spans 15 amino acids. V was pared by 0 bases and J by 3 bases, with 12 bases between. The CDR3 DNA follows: TGTGCCAGCTCACCACCGGAAGGGGCTCACTACGAGCAGTACTTC. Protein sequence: CASSPPEGAHYEQYF.

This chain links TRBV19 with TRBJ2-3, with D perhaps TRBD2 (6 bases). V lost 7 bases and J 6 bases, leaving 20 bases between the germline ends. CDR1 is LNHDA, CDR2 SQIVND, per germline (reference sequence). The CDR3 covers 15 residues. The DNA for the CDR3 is TGTGCCAGTATCCCTGTGGGGGGAGGACCGGATACGCAGTATTTT. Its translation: CASIPVGGGPDTQYF.

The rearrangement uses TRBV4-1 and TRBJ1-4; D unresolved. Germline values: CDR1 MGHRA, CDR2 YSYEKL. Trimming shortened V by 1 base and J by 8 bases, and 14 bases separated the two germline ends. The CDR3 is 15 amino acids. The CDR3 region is CASSQVPLLREKLFF. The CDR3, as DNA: TGCGCCAGCAGCCAAGTGCCCCTTCTCCGGGAAAAACTGTTTTTT.

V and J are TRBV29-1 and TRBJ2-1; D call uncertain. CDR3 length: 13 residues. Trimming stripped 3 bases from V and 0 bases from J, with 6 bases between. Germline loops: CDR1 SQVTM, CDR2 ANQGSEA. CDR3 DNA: TGCAGCGTTGATTGGCTCTCCTACAATGAGCAGTTCTTC. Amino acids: CSVDWLSYNEQFF.

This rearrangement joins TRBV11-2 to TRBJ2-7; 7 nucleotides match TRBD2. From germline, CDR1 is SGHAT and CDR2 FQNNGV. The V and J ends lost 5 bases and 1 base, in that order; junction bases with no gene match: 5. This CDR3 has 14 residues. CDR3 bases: TGTGCCAGCAGCCTGGTAGCGGGTTCCTACGAGCAGTACTTC. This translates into CASSLVAGSYEQYF.

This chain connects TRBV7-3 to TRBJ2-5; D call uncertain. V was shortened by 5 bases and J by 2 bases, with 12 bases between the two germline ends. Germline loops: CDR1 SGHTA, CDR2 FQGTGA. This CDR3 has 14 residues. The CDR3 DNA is TGTGCCAGCAGCACATTCGGCAGGCAAGAGACCCAGTACTTC. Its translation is CASSTFGRQETQYF.

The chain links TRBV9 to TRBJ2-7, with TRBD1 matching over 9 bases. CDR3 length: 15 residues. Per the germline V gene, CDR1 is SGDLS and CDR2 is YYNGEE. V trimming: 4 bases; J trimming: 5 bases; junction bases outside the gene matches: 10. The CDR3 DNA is TGTGCCAGCAGCCCAGGACAGGGGCGCATGAACGAGCAGTACTTC. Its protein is CASSPGQGRMNEQYF.